This T cell receptor (beta chain) was obtained from a study of T-cell memory formation after mild COVID-19. Study overall: TCR clusters were mostly donor specific. Study-wide results and limits: Contracting CD4+ clones sat mainly in CM and EM; CD8+ in EMRA.

This clonotype has more than one count but fewer than ten. Its antigen is still unknown. Looked up from germline, CDR1 is DFQATT and CDR2 is SNEGSKA (reference sequence). With 6 bases clipped from V and 0 bases from J, the junction kept 7 bases outside the gene matches. This CDR3 is built from 14 residues. 5'RACE, which relied on constant-segment primers, yielded TCR alpha and TCR beta cDNA libraries carrying sample barcodes and UMIs. TCRdb analysed the 5' RACE reads with MiXCR anew, one entry per CDR3 protein. The table lists hundreds of thousands of distinct CDR3 sequences, around 24% of them singletons.

The sample taken for sequencing was PBMCs or a T cell subset sorted from them (not recorded which). The TCR was taken from an adult woman who had mild COVID-19 (a few samples of this study predate the infection). Cell type and time point are not known. This chain uses TRBV20-1 with TRBJ2-7, with 8 bases lining up with TRBD1. The CDR3 sequence: CSAPTGAISYEQYF. CDR3 coding DNA: TGCAGTGCGCCGACAGGGGCCATCTCCTACGAGCAGTACTTC.